This T cell receptor beta chain originates from a study of cytotoxic CD8 clonotypes in ibrutinib-treated CLL. Looking at the study overall: There were about 12 relapsed/refractory patients and around 15 treatment-naive patients, and under 18 were IGHV unmutated. Across samples, productive templates numbered more than 200,000 and productive rearrangements reached about 100,000 on average.

CDR3 size: 14 residues. V lost 4 bases, J lost 1 base, and 6 bases lay in between. CDR1 is SGHRS, CDR2 YFSETQ, per germline. Assay: immunoSEQ multiplex PCR; the TCRdb copy retains only in-frame clones and omits some. The sample shows tens of thousands of clones, 65% to 85% of them seen only once. The sequence was collected from a human donor with chronic lymphocytic leukemia. The specimen was PBMCs, collected at disease progression, from a patient treated with ibrutinib. This sequence joins TRBV5-1 and TRBJ2-6; no definite D call. CDR3 protein: CASSLISGANVLTF. In DNA, the CDR3 is TGCGCCAGCAGCCTTATTTCTGGGGCCAACGTCCTGACTTTC.